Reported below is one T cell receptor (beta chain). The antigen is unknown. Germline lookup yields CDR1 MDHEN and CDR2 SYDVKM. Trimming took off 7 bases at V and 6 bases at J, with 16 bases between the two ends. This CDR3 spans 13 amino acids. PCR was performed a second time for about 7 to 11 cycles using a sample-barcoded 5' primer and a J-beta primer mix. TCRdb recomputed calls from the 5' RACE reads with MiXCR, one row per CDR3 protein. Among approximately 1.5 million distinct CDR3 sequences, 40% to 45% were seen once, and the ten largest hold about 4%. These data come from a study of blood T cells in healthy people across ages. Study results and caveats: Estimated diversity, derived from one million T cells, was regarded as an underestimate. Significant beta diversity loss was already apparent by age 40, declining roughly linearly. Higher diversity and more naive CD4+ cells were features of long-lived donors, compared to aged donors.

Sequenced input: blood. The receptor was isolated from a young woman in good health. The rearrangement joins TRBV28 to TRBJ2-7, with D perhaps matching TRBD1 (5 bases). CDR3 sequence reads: CASNQDTSGEQYF. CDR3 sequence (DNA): TGTGCCAGCAACCAGGACACTTCCGGCGAGCAGTACTTC.